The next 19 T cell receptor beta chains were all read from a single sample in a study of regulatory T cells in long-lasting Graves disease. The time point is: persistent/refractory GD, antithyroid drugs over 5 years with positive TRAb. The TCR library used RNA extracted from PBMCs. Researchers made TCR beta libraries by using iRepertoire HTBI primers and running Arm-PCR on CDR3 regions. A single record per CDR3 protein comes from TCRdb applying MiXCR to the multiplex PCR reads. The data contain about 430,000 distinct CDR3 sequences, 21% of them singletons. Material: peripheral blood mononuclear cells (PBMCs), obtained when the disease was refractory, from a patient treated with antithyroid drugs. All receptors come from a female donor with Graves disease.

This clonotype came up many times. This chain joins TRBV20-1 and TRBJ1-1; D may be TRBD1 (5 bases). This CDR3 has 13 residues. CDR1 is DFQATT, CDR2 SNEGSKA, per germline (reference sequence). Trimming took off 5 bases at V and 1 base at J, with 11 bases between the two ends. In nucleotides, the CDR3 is TGCAGTGCTGGGACGCGGGAGAACACTGAAGCTTTCTTT. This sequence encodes CSAGTRENTEAFF.

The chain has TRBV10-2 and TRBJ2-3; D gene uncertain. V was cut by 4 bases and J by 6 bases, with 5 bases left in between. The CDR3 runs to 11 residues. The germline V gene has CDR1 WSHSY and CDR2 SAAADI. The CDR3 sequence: CASSVDDTQYF. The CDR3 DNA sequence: TGCGCCAGCAGTGTTGACGATACGCAGTATTTT.

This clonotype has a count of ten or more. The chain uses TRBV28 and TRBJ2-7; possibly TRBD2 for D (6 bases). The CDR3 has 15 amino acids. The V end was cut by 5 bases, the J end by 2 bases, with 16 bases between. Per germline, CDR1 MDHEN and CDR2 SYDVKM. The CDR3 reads CASSLQSAGPYEQYF. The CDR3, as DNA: TGTGCCAGCAGTCTACAAAGCGCGGGACCCTACGAGCAGTACTTC. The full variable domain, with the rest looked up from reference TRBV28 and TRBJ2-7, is DVKVTQSSRYLVKRTGEKVFLECVQDMDHENMFWYRQDPGLGLRLIYFSYDVKMKEKGDIPEGYSVSREKKERFSLILESASTNQTSMYLCASSLQSAGPYEQYFGPGTRLTVT.

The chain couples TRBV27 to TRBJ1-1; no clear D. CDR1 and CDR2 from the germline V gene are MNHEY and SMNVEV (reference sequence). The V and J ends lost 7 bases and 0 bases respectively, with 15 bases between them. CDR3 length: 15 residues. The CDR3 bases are TGTGCCAGCACCTTGACCGCCCCCATGAACACTGAAGCTTTCTTT. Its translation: CASTLTAPMNTEAFF.

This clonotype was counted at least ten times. CDR3 in DNA: TGTGCCAGCAGTTTATCTGGCAGTCGCGACGAGCAGTACTTC. It codes for CASSLSGSRDEQYF. The chain has TRBV27 and TRBJ2-7; D remains ambiguous. Germline V CDR1 and CDR2: MNHEY, SMNVEV (reference sequence). The ends were cut back, 0 bases at V and 5 bases at J, with 11 bases in the middle. This CDR3 is 14 amino acids long.

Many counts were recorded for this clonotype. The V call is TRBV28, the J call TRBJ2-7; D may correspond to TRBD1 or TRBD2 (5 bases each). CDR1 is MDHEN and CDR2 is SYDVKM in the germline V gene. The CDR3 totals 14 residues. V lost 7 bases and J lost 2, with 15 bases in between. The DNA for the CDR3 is TGTGCCAGCACCCCGGGGTTAGGGGCCTACGAGCAGTACTTC. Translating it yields CASTPGLGAYEQYF.

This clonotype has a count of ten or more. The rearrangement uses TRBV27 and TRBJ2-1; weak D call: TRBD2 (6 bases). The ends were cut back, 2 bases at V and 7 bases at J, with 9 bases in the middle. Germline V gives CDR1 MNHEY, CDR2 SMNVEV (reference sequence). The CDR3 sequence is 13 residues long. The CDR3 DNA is TGTGCCAGCAGTTTAGAGGGGAGGAATGAGCAGTTCTTC. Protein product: CASSLEGRNEQFF.

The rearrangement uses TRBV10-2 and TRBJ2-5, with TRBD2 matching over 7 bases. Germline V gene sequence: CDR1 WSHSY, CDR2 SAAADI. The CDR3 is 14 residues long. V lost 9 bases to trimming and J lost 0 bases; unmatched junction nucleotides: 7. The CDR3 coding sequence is TGCGCCAGTTTTGTTGGACTAGACCAAGAGACCCAGTACTTC. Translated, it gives CASFVGLDQETQYF.

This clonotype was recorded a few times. In DNA form, the CDR3 reads TGTGCCAGCAGCTTAACTGGACAGTACCACGAGCAGTACTTC. Its protein product is CASSLTGQYHEQYF. The chain employs TRBV7-9 and TRBJ2-7; weak D call: TRBD1 (6 bases). The CDR3 spans 14 residues. V lost 2 bases and J lost 5, with 13 bases in between. Germline-derived CDR1 and CDR2 are SEHNR and FQNEAQ (reference sequence).

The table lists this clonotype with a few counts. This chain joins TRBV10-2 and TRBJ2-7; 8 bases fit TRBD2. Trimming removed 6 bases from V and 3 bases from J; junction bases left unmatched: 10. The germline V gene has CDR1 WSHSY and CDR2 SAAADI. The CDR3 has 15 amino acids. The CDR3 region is CASRFSIGGDYEQYF. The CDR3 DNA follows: TGCGCCAGCAGATTTTCTATCGGGGGGGACTACGAGCAGTACTTC.

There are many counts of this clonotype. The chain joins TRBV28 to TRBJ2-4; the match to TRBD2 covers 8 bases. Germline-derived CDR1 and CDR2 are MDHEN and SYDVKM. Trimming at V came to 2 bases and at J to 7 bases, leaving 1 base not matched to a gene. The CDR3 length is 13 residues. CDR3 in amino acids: CASSLPSGNIQYF. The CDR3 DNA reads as TGTGCCAGCAGTTTACCTAGCGGGAACATTCAGTACTTC.

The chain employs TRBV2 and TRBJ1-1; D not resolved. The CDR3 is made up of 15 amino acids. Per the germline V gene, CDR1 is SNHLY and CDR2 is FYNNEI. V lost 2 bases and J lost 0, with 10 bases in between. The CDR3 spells CASSETVGMNTEAFF. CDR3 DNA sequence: TGTGCCAGCAGTGAAACCGTAGGAATGAACACTGAAGCTTTCTTT.

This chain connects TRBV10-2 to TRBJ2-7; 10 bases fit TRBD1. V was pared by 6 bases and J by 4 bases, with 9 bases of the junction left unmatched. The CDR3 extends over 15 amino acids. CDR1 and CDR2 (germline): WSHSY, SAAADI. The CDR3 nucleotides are TGCGCCAGCAGAGACCGGGACAGGGGATTTTACGAGCAGTACTTC. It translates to CASRDRDRGFYEQYF.

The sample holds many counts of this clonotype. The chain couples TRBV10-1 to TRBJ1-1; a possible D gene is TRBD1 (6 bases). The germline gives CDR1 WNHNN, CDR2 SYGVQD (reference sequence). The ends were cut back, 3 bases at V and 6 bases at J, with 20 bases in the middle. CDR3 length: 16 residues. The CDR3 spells CASSDYGTRRYAEAFF. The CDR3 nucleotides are TGCGCCAGCAGTGATTATGGGACACGACGGTACGCTGAAGCTTTCTTT.

CDR3 nucleotide sequence: TGTGCCAGCAGCGTCGGACAGGGGATTGGAACCGGGGAGCTGTTTTTT. It translates to CASSVGQGIGTGELFF. The V gene is TRBV9, the J gene TRBJ2-2, with 9 bases aligning to TRBD1. The CDR3 runs 16 residues. Trimming at V came to 2 bases and at J to 5 bases, leaving 7 bases not matched to a gene. Per the germline V gene, CDR1 is SGDLS and CDR2 is YYNGEE. Full variable domain (rest looked up from reference TRBV9 and TRBJ2-2): DSGVTQTPKHLITATGQRVTLRCSPRSGDLSVYWYQQSLDQGLQFLIQYYNGEERAKGNILERFSAQQFPDLHSELNLSSLELGDSALYFCASSVGQGIGTGELFFGEGSRLTVL.

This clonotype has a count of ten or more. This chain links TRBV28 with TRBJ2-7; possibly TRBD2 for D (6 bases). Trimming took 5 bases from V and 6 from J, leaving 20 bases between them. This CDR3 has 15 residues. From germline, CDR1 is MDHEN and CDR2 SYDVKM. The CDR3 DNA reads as TGTGCCAGCAGTGAGACTAGGGAATACAACTCCGAGCAGTACTTC. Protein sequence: CASSETREYNSEQYF. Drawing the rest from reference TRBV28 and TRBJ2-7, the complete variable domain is DVKVTQSSRYLVKRTGEKVFLECVQDMDHENMFWYRQDPGLGLRLIYFSYDVKMKEKGDIPEGYSVSREKKERFSLILESASTNQTSMYLCASSETREYNSEQYFGPGTRLTVT.

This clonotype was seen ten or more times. DNA of the CDR3: TGTGCCAGCACCACAACATGGGGGCTAGCGGGACTCCAAGAGACCCAGTACTTC. Translated, it gives CASTTTWGLAGLQETQYF. V gene TRBV28 combines with J gene TRBJ2-5, with 9 bases lining up with TRBD2. The CDR3 is 18 residues long. CDR1 and CDR2 (germline): MDHEN, SYDVKM. V lost 7 bases to trimming and J lost 1 base; unmatched junction nucleotides: 16.

CDR3 protein: CASSYGTSEQYF. For the CDR3, the DNA is TGTGCCAGCAGTTACGGGACATCCGAGCAGTACTTC. This chain connects TRBV12-3 or TRBV12-4 to TRBJ2-7, with D possibly being TRBD1 (6 bases). The CDR3 consists of 12 residues. V lost 4 bases to trimming and J lost 6 bases, with 10 bases between them.

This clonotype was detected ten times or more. The CDR3 DNA sequence: TGTGCCAGCAGTCGGGTACTGGCAGAGACCCAGTACTTC. Translation gives CASSRVLAETQYF. The rearrangement uses TRBV2 and TRBJ2-5; D gene ambiguous. In germline, CDR1 is SNHLY, CDR2 FYNNEI. The CDR3 consists of 13 residues. V gave up 5 bases and J gave up 4 bases, with 11 bases separating them. Filled out from reference TRBV2 and TRBJ2-5, the complete variable domain reads EPEVTQTPSHQVTQMGQEVILRCVPISNHLYFYWYRQILGQKVEFLVSFYNNEISEKSEIFDDQFSVERPDGSNFTLKIRSTKLEDSAMYFCASSRVLAETQYFGPGTRLLVL.